These T cell receptor beta chains were read from a single sample in a study of blood T cell repertoires in COVID-19. Profiling relied on immunoSEQ multiplex PCR, and the TCRdb table lists in-frame clones only, not all of them. The sample yields some 130,000 clones, 85% to 90% seen once. The sequenced sample was peripheral blood. Receptors were obtained from a man between 60 and 75 years old with COVID-19, enrolled during active disease. Each CDR3 is given with its conserved first and last residue. The order of the fields is clone size, V gene, D gene, J gene, CDR3 DNA, CDR3 protein. D genes are given only for firm matches. A row's size may be missing; if present it is once, few, many or a size class.

clone size: .; V gene: TRBV5-5; D gene: .; J gene: TRBJ1-4; CDR3 DNA: TGTGCCAGCAGCCCGGGGACTCCCCGTTCGGCTAATGAAAAACTGTTTTTT; CDR3 protein: CASSPGTPRSANEKLFF
clone size: .; V gene: TRBV12-3/TRBV12-4; D gene: TRBD1; J gene: TRBJ1-2; CDR3 DNA: TGTGCCAGCAGTTTGGTACAGGGGACAGGCTACACCTTC; CDR3 protein: CASSLVQGTGYTF
clone size: .; V gene: TRBV7-2; D gene: .; J gene: TRBJ2-7; CDR3 DNA: TGTGCCAGCAGCTTAGGGCTGGGGGGTTTATACGAGCAGTACTTC; CDR3 protein: CASSLGLGGLYEQYF
clone size: .; V gene: TRBV28; D gene: .; J gene: TRBJ1-2; CDR3 DNA: TGTGCCAGTTATAGTCAACCTAACTATGGCTACACCTTC; CDR3 protein: CASYSQPNYGYTF
clone size: .; V gene: TRBV5-1; D gene: TRBD2; J gene: TRBJ2-7; CDR3 DNA: TGCGCCAGCAGCCTCGGACTAGCGGGGTTCAGCGAGCAGTACTTC; CDR3 protein: CASSLGLAGFSEQYF
clone size: .; V gene: TRBV6-5; D gene: TRBD2; J gene: TRBJ2-3; CDR3 DNA: TGTGCCAGCAGCAGGACTAGCGGGGGCACAGATACGCAGTATTTT; CDR3 protein: CASSRTSGGTDTQYF
clone size: .; V gene: TRBV19; D gene: TRBD1; J gene: TRBJ1-3; CDR3 DNA: TGTGCCAGTAGTGCCACCGGGACAGGGAGAGGAAACACCATATATTTT; CDR3 protein: CASSATGTGRGNTIYF
clone size: .; V gene: TRBV12-3/TRBV12-4; D gene: TRBD1; J gene: TRBJ2-5; CDR3 DNA: TGTGCCAGCAGCCGGGACAGGGCTCAGGCCCAGTACTTC; CDR3 protein: CASSRDRAQAQYF
clone size: .; V gene: TRBV5-8; D gene: .; J gene: TRBJ2-5; CDR3 DNA: TGTGCCAGCAGCTTGGCAGGGCGGCAAGAGACCCAGTACTTC; CDR3 protein: CASSLAGRQETQYF
clone size: .; V gene: TRBV7-2; D gene: .; J gene: TRBJ1-1; CDR3 DNA: TGTGCCAGCAGCTTAGCGTACGGTCCGAACACTGAAGCTTTCTTT; CDR3 protein: CASSLAYGPNTEAFF
clone size: .; V gene: TRBV10-3; D gene: TRBD2; J gene: TRBJ2-3; CDR3 DNA: TGTGCCACCAGCGGGGGGGCAACAGATACGCAGTATTTT; CDR3 protein: CATSGGATDTQYF
clone size: .; V gene: TRBV28; D gene: TRBD1; J gene: TRBJ1-5; CDR3 DNA: TGTGCCAGCAGCAAATCCCAGACAGGGGGTCAGCCCCAGCATTTT; CDR3 protein: CASSKSQTGGQPQHF
clone size: .; V gene: TRBV19; D gene: TRBD1; J gene: TRBJ2-1; CDR3 DNA: TGTGCCAGTAGTAGACAGGGGTATCGGTACAATGAGCAGTTCTTC; CDR3 protein: CASSRQGYRYNEQFF
clone size: .; V gene: TRBV27; D gene: TRBD1; J gene: TRBJ1-5; CDR3 DNA: TGTGCCAGCAGATTGGTGGGGGTGGGACAGAGCAATCAGCCCCAGCATTTT; CDR3 protein: CASRLVGVGQSNQPQHF
clone size: once; V gene: TRBV5-1; D gene: .; J gene: TRBJ2-5; CDR3 DNA: TGCGCCAGCAGCTTGCTACAGCAAGAGACCCAGTACTTC; CDR3 protein: CASSLLQQETQYF
clone size: .; V gene: TRBV19; D gene: TRBD1; J gene: TRBJ1-1; CDR3 DNA: TGTGCCAGTACCAGGGACAGGGGCACTGAAGCTTTCTTT; CDR3 protein: CASTRDRGTEAFF
clone size: .; V gene: TRBV5-1; D gene: .; J gene: TRBJ1-1; CDR3 DNA: TGCGCCAGCAGCCTGGAATGGAGGCAGAACACTGAAGCTTTCTTT; CDR3 protein: CASSLEWRQNTEAFF
clone size: few; V gene: TRBV18; D gene: TRBD1; J gene: TRBJ1-2; CDR3 DNA: TGTGCCAGCTCACGTGGACAGGGGGCGCAATATGGCTACACCTTC; CDR3 protein: CASSRGQGAQYGYTF
clone size: .; V gene: TRBV15; D gene: .; J gene: TRBJ1-1; CDR3 DNA: TGTGCCACCAGTCCACGAGCCAGGGACACTGAAGCTTTCTTT; CDR3 protein: CATSPRARDTEAFF
clone size: .; V gene: TRBV18; D gene: .; J gene: TRBJ1-1; CDR3 DNA: TGTGCCAGCCGCCAACAGGTGAACACTGAAGCTTTCTTT; CDR3 protein: CASRQQVNTEAFF
clone size: few; V gene: TRBV7-7; D gene: TRBD2; J gene: TRBJ2-1; CDR3 DNA: TGTGCTAGCAGCTTAGAACTAGCGGGTGAGCAGTTCTTC; CDR3 protein: CASSLELAGEQFF
clone size: .; V gene: TRBV7-9; D gene: .; J gene: TRBJ1-3; CDR3 DNA: TGTGCCAGCAGTCGGACAGACAAGTTCTCTGGAAACACCATATATTTT; CDR3 protein: CASSRTDKFSGNTIYF
clone size: .; V gene: TRBV4-2; D gene: .; J gene: TRBJ1-2; CDR3 DNA: TGTGCCAGCAGCCAAGATCTCAAGCAAAACTATGGCTACACCTTC; CDR3 protein: CASSQDLKQNYGYTF
clone size: .; V gene: TRBV7-9; D gene: TRBD2; J gene: TRBJ2-3; CDR3 DNA: TGTGCCAGCAGCCCAACCCCCCGGGGACTAGCGGAGCACACAGATACGCAGTATTTT; CDR3 protein: CASSPTPRGLAEHTDTQYF
clone size: .; V gene: TRBV7-8; D gene: .; J gene: TRBJ1-1; CDR3 DNA: TGTGCCAGCAGCTTAGTATCAGGGGCCACTGAAGCTTTCTTT; CDR3 protein: CASSLVSGATEAFF
clone size: .; V gene: TRBV3-1/TRBV3-2; D gene: .; J gene: TRBJ1-2; CDR3 DNA: TGTGCCAGCAGCCAAGAGTTCAGGTCGGATGGCTACACCTTC; CDR3 protein: CASSQEFRSDGYTF
clone size: once; V gene: TRBV27; D gene: .; J gene: TRBJ1-1; CDR3 DNA: TGTGCCAGCAGTCCACCGACAGGAAACACTGAAGCTTTCTTT; CDR3 protein: CASSPPTGNTEAFF
clone size: .; V gene: TRBV7-2; D gene: .; J gene: TRBJ1-2; CDR3 DNA: TGTGCCAGCAGCTTAGGTGCCCCGACTTCATATGGCTACACCTTC; CDR3 protein: CASSLGAPTSYGYTF
clone size: .; V gene: TRBV5-4; D gene: .; J gene: TRBJ1-2; CDR3 DNA: TGTGCCAGCAGCTTGGCGGGTTATGGCTACACCTTC; CDR3 protein: CASSLAGYGYTF
clone size: .; V gene: TRBV10-1; D gene: TRBD2; J gene: TRBJ2-5; CDR3 DNA: TGCGCCAGCAGCTCCGGGACTAGCCTCCAAGAGACCCAGTACTTC; CDR3 protein: CASSSGTSLQETQYF
clone size: .; V gene: TRBV7-3; D gene: .; J gene: TRBJ2-2; CDR3 DNA: TGTGCCAGCAGCCTCAATCAGGGTTCGGGGGAGCTGTTTTTT; CDR3 protein: CASSLNQGSGELFF
clone size: .; V gene: TRBV19; D gene: TRBD1; J gene: TRBJ1-2; CDR3 DNA: TGTGCCAGTAGTATAAGGGGGCCGTATGGCTACACCTTC; CDR3 protein: CASSIRGPYGYTF
clone size: .; V gene: TRBV9; D gene: .; J gene: TRBJ1-5; CDR3 DNA: TGTGCCAGCAGCGAAGCGGGGGCTAGCAATCAGCCCCAGCATTTT; CDR3 protein: CASSEAGASNQPQHF
clone size: once; V gene: TRBV28; D gene: .; J gene: TRBJ1-4; CDR3 DNA: TGTGCCAGCAGTTCAATCCGAGGGAGCACTAATGAAAAACTGTTTTTT; CDR3 protein: CASSSIRGSTNEKLFF
clone size: .; V gene: TRBV28; D gene: TRBD1; J gene: TRBJ2-7; CDR3 DNA: TGTGCCAGCAGTTCTCCCAGGGGGACCTCCTACGAGCAGTACTTC; CDR3 protein: CASSSPRGTSYEQYF
clone size: .; V gene: TRBV5-1; D gene: .; J gene: TRBJ2-5; CDR3 DNA: TGCGCCAGCAGCCGCAATCTAGCCTCCCAAGAGACCCAGTACTTC; CDR3 protein: CASSRNLASQETQYF
clone size: .; V gene: TRBV12-3/TRBV12-4; D gene: .; J gene: TRBJ1-1; CDR3 DNA: TGTGCCAGCAGCTCGAACAGTGTTGAAGCTTTCTTT; CDR3 protein: CASSSNSVEAFF